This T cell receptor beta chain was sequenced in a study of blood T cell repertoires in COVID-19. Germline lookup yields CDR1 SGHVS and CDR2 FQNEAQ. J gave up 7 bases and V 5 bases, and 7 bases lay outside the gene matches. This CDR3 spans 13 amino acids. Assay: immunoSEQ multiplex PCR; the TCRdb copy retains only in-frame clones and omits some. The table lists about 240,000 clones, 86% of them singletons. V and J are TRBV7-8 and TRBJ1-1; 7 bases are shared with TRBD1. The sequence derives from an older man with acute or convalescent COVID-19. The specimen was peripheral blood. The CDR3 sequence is CASSRDRVGEAFF. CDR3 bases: TGTGCCAGCAGCCGCGACAGGGTCGGTGAAGCTTTCTTT. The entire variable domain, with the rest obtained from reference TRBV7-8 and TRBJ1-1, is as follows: GAGVSQSPRYKVAKRGQDVALRCDPISGHVSLFWYQQALGQGPEFLTYFQNEAQLDKSGLPSDRFFAERPEGSVSTLKIQRTQQEDSAVYLCASSRDRVGEAFFGQGTRLTVV.